One sample yielded the 7 T cell receptor beta chains listed below, sequenced in a study of Graves' ophthalmopathy and Graves' hyperthyroidism (dated by TCRdb to 2016 to 2019). TCRdb shows the sequencer as Illumina HiSeq 2000. For repertoire sequencing, the TCR beta CDR3 regions were amplified from RNA transcripts. HTBI primers and the Qiagen OneStep RT-PCR kit were used in a first-round RT-PCR, which was followed by a second-round multiplex PCR, size selection and purification. TCRdb trimmed public reads at Q25 via fastp, called clones via MiXCR and kept in-frame beta chains. Rows with a matching CDR3 protein are joined into one entry that keeps the most common DNA and genes. The sample table lists about 620,000 distinct CDR3 sequences, over 20% of them with a count of one. The top ten constitute around 6.9% of the sample. What was sequenced was peripheral blood. These receptors were collected from a woman aged 18 to 35 with stable Graves' hyperthyroidism. Some clones in this sample may be carry-over from other donors' samples. Donor details come from another sample of the same person, matched by shared clones.

This chain links TRBV12-3 or TRBV12-4 with TRBJ2-7; 11 bases map to TRBD1. V dropped 5 bases and J dropped 6; count of bases not matched to a gene: 6. The CDR3 is made up of 14 amino acids. As DNA, the CDR3 is TGTGCCAGCAGTCGCTCCGGGACAGGGGGCGAGCAGTACTTC. It is translated as CASSRSGTGGEQYF.

The chain employs TRBV6-5 and TRBJ1-5; D unclear. The CDR3 spans 14 residues. CDR1 is MNHEY, CDR2 SVGAGI, per germline. Trimming removed 2 bases at V and 6 bases at J, with 11 bases between. In DNA, the CDR3 is TGTGCCAGCAGTTACAGGAGGGCACCTCAGCCCCAGCATTTT. Translating it yields CASSYRRAPQPQHF.

V is TRBV7-9 and J is TRBJ1-4; tentative D call: TRBD1 (5 bases). V dropped 2 bases and J dropped 3 bases, with 10 bases sitting between them. Germline CDR1 is SEHNR and CDR2 is FQNEAQ (reference sequence). The CDR3 runs to 15 residues. The DNA for the CDR3 is TGTGCCAGCAGCTTAATGGGGGGGTCTAATGAAAAACTGTTTTTT. As protein: CASSLMGGSNEKLFF.

This clonotype was seen repeatedly, ten times or more. At one end, the junction sequence differs from germline, possibly due to a read error. The chain is built from TRBV12-3 or TRBV12-4 and TRBJ1-5; no clear D. The CDR3 is 14 amino acids. The CDR3 DNA follows: TGTGCCAGCAGCTTAGCCGGCGGCAATCAGCCCCAGCATTTT. This sequence encodes CASSLAGGNQPQHF.

As for this clonotype: A much larger clone is a single base away; this may be a read error. The chain is built from TRBV19 and TRBJ1-5, with TRBD1 as a possible D gene (6 bases). The CDR3 runs 15 residues. V was clipped by 5 bases and J by 5 bases, with 16 bases between them. Germline V gene lookup returns CDR1 LNHDA and CDR2 SQIVND (reference sequence). The CDR3 spells CASSLDRMGDQPQHF. In DNA form, the CDR3 reads TGTGCCAGTAGTCTCGACAGGATGGGGGATCAGCCCCAGCATTTT.

This chain joins TRBV5-1 and TRBJ1-1; D is undetermined. Germline CDR1 reads SGHRS; CDR2 reads YFSETQ. Trimming stripped 2 bases from V and 1 base from J, with 6 bases between. CDR3 length equals 13 residues. The CDR3 is CASSFSKNTEAFF. The CDR3 DNA is TGCGCCAGCAGCTTTAGCAAGAACACTGAAGCTTTCTTT.

This clonotype occurred many times. The genes are TRBV6-1 and TRBJ1-5; D possibly corresponds to TRBD1 (6 bases). The V gene lost 7 bases and the J gene lost 2 bases, with 15 bases spanning the gap. The CDR3 totals 15 residues. The V gene's germline CDR1 is MNHNS and CDR2 SASEGT. DNA of the CDR3: TGTGCCAGCACAGGGATGGGGGGGCGCAATCAGCCCCAGCATTTT. Amino acids: CASTGMGGRNQPQHF.